Each of the 15 T cell receptor beta chains below was sequenced from the same sample in a study of post-analysis software for immune sequencing data. Overall study results and limits: Compared with controls, patients had more of five TRBV segments, including TRBV5-6, TRBV5-1 and TRBV20-1.

These receptors are not linked to any known antigen. Unique molecular identifiers were present in the TCR beta cDNA libraries. TCRdb re-called the PCR reads with MiXCR, one entry per CDR3 protein. Of about 170,000 distinct CDR3 sequences in the sample, approximately 28% were seen once. Material for sequencing was blood. All receptors derive from a girl aged 5 to 17 with multiple sclerosis.

The chain has TRBV5-1 and TRBJ2-5, with 8 bases matching TRBD1. Losses at the gene ends were 4 bases for V and 11 bases for J; bases not matched to a gene: 10. CDR1 and CDR2 from the germline V gene are SGHRS and YFSETQ. The CDR3 sequence is 13 residues long. This CDR3 is CASSDATGDGQYF. As DNA, the CDR3 is TGCGCCAGCAGCGACGCGACAGGGGACGGGCAGTACTTC.

The V and J genes are TRBV7-2 and TRBJ2-1, with no clear D. Germline CDR1 reads SGHTA; CDR2 reads FQGNSA. The CDR3 spans 17 residues. V was trimmed by 5 bases and J by 0 bases, leaving 17 bases between them. CDR3 nucleotides: TGTGCCAGCAGCGATAGGTGGGGAACACACTCCTACAATGAGCAGTTCTTC. Translating it yields CASSDRWGTHSYNEQFF.

Ten or more counts support this clonotype. The chain combines TRBV28 with TRBJ2-3, with D uncertain. CDR1 is MDHEN, CDR2 SYDVKM, per germline. The CDR3 is 11 amino acids. With 5 bases removed from V and 8 bases from J, the gap between germline ends came to 8 bases. CDR3 nucleotides: TGTGCCAGCAGTACCCGCGGTACGCAGTATTTT. Its protein is CASSTRGTQYF. The whole variable domain, filled in from reference TRBV28 and TRBJ2-3, reads DVKVTQSSRYLVKRTGEKVFLECVQDMDHENMFWYRQDPGLGLRLIYFSYDVKMKEKGDIPEGYSVSREKKERFSLILESASTNQTSMYLCASSTRGTQYFGPGTRLTVL.

As for this clonotype: A much larger clone sits a single nucleotide away, making a read error possible. The rearrangement joins TRBV7-9 to TRBJ2-4; 10 bases fit TRBD2. The CDR3 runs to 15 residues. Germline assignment: CDR1 SEHNR and CDR2 FQNEAQ (reference sequence). The CDR3 DNA sequence: TGTGTCAGCAGCTTATATAGCGGGAGGCAAAACATTCAGTACTTC. This gives the protein CVSSLYSGRQNIQYF.

This rearrangement joins TRBV28 to TRBJ2-1; 7 bases match TRBD1. CDR3 length: 16 amino acids. Looked up from germline, CDR1 is MDHEN and CDR2 is SYDVKM. The junction had 5 bases not matched to a gene; V was cut back by 3 bases and J by 0 bases. CDR3 sequence (DNA): TGTGCCAGCAGTTTTACAGGGGCGAACTCCTACAATGAGCAGTTCTTC. Its translation: CASSFTGANSYNEQFF.

This clonotype has a count of ten or more. The rearrangement links TRBV27 to TRBJ2-7; D perhaps matches TRBD1 (6 bases). Germline-derived CDR1 and CDR2 are MNHEY and SMNVEV (reference sequence). V gave up 6 bases and J gave up 6 bases, with 24 bases separating them. The CDR3 extends over 16 amino acids. CDR3 nucleotide sequence: TGTGCCAGCAGATTCACAGGGCTTTGGAGGACCCTCGAGCAGTACTTC. It translates to CASRFTGLWRTLEQYF.

This clonotype was seen ten or more times. J is TRBJ2-1 and V is TRBV12-3 or TRBV12-4, with no clear D. The CDR3 totals 12 residues. V lost 6 bases and J 8 bases, leaving 11 bases between the germline ends. The DNA of the CDR3 is TGTGCCAGCAGCCTCTTGGGGTATGAGCAGTTCTTC. It is translated as CASSLLGYEQFF.

The rearrangement joins TRBV7-9 to TRBJ2-3, with 7 bases fitting TRBD2. Germline loops: CDR1 SEHNR, CDR2 FQNEAQ (reference sequence). The CDR3 totals 14 residues. Losses at the gene ends were 5 bases for V and 2 bases for J; bases not matched to a gene: 4. CDR3 protein: CASSPGLLTDTQYF. The CDR3 DNA reads TGTGCCAGCAGCCCGGGACTACTCACAGATACGCAGTATTTT.

V gene TRBV12-3 or TRBV12-4 combines with J gene TRBJ1-5, with D possibly being TRBD1 (5 bases). Trimming stripped 7 bases from V and 4 bases from J, with 14 bases between. CDR3 length: 14 residues. The CDR3 DNA reads as TGTGCCAGCACCTGGGACGGGAGGAATCAGCCCCAGCATTTT. It specifies CASTWDGRNQPQHF.

Of note for this clonotype: This may be a read error: a much more frequent sequence differs by one nucleotide. The J gene is TRBJ2-3, the V gene TRBV11-2; 11 bases are shared with TRBD2. Germline-derived CDR1 and CDR2 are SGHAT and FQNNGV. The CDR3 consists of 16 residues. The CDR3 DNA reads TGTGCCGGCAGCTTCGGACTAGCGGGCGGGGGGGATACGCAGTATTTT. It yields the protein CAGSFGLAGGGDTQYF.

On this clonotype itself: The junction shows a germline mismatch at one end, possibly a read error. V is TRBV18 and J is TRBJ2-1; D is unresolved. Germline V gives CDR1 KGHSH, CDR2 LQKENI. The CDR3 length is 13 residues. CDR3 coding DNA: TGTGCCCGCTCACCGAGCTCCTACAATGAGCAGTTCTTC. It is translated as CARSPSSYNEQFF. The full variable domain, completed using reference TRBV18 and TRBJ2-1, is NAGVMQNPRHLVRRRGQEARLRCSPMKGHSHVYWYRQLPEEGLKFMVYLQKENIIDESGMPKERFSAEFPKEGPSILRIQQVVRGDSAAYFCARSPSSYNEQFFGPGTRLTVL.

In its sample, this clonotype was seen many times. The chain has TRBV4-1 and TRBJ2-7; tentatively, D is TRBD1 (5 bases). Germline V gene sequence: CDR1 MGHRA, CDR2 YSYEKL. Between the trimmed V and J ends, which lost 0 bases and 2 bases, there was a span of 8 bases. The CDR3 has 14 amino acids. CDR3 DNA sequence: TGCGCCAGCAGCCAAGATTGGACAACCTACGAGCAGTACTTC. It specifies CASSQDWTTYEQYF.

The rearrangement links TRBV28 to TRBJ1-6; D not certain. The V and J ends lost 6 bases and 5 bases respectively, with 14 bases between them. Germline CDR1 reads MDHEN; CDR2 reads SYDVKM. The CDR3 totals 15 residues. The DNA of the CDR3 is TGTGCCAGCAGGCTCCGAGTAAGGAATAATTCACCCCTCCACTTT. It translates to CASRLRVRNNSPLHF. The variable domain in full, completed from reference TRBV28 and TRBJ1-6, reads DVKVTQSSRYLVKRTGEKVFLECVQDMDHENMFWYRQDPGLGLRLIYFSYDVKMKEKGDIPEGYSVSREKKERFSLILESASTNQTSMYLCASRLRVRNNSPLHFGNGTRLTVT.

This clonotype appeared once. V gene TRBV6-2 or TRBV6-3 combines with J gene TRBJ2-7; 7 bases match TRBD2. The CDR3 has 13 amino acids. CDR1 MNHEY and CDR2 SVGEGT come from the germline V gene. V was pared by 4 bases and J by 6 bases, with 6 bases of the junction left unmatched. CDR3: CASSSGRASEQYF. DNA of the CDR3: TGTGCCAGCAGTTCTGGGAGGGCCTCCGAGCAGTACTTC.

The sample holds many counts of this clonotype. The chain is built from TRBV12-3 or TRBV12-4 and TRBJ2-3, with D possibly being TRBD1 (5 bases). The CDR3 covers 15 residues. V was trimmed by 5 bases and J by 0 bases, leaving 12 bases between them. For the CDR3, the DNA is TGTGCCAGCAGTCCACTTCGACAGAGCACAGATACGCAGTATTTT. Translation gives CASSPLRQSTDTQYF.